The 14 T cell receptor beta chains listed next were all sequenced from one sample in a study of blood T cell repertoires in COVID-19. Generated by immunoSEQ multiplex PCR, the TCRdb table keeps only in-frame clones and is missing some. In the table there are some 120,000 clones, around four fifths of which are singletons. Sequencing was done on a sample of peripheral blood. Receptor source: a human donor in a cohort sampled during active COVID-19.

The chain couples TRBV6-5 to TRBJ1-4; 9 bases line up with TRBD1. Germline lookup yields CDR1 MNHEY and CDR2 SVGAGI. The CDR3 has 16 amino acids. V dropped 0 bases and J dropped 4; count of bases not matched to a gene: 3. This CDR3 is CASSYSVGQGNEKLFF. CDR3 bases: TGTGCCAGCAGTTACTCAGTGGGACAGGGTAATGAAAAACTGTTTTTT.

The V gene is TRBV5-4, the J gene TRBJ2-3, with a possible D match to TRBD2 (6 bases). This CDR3 is built from 15 residues. CDR1 and CDR2 from the germline V gene are SGHNT and YYREEE (reference sequence). V lost 0 bases, J lost 2 bases, and 10 bases lay in between. The CDR3 nucleotides are TGTGCCAGCAGCTTGGATAGCGGATTCACAGATACGCAGTATTTT. Translated: CASSLDSGFTDTQYF.

The chain has TRBV10-1 and TRBJ1-2, with D unclear. Trimming pared 5 bases from V and 4 bases from J, leaving 8 bases between. The germline V gene has CDR1 WNHNN and CDR2 SYGVQD (reference sequence). The CDR3 sequence is 12 residues long. Here the CDR3 DNA reads TGCGCCAGCAGTCGTGACTCCTATGGCTACACCTTC. As protein: CASSRDSYGYTF.

V gene TRBV7-9 combines with J gene TRBJ2-7, with D maybe TRBD2 (7 bases). The CDR3 spans 14 residues. V lost 1 base and J lost 4, with 11 bases in between. Germline V gives CDR1 SEHNR, CDR2 FQNEAQ (reference sequence). The DNA for the CDR3 is TGTGCCAGCAGCTTAGGGGGGGGCCAATACGAGCAGTACTTC. This sequence encodes CASSLGGGQYEQYF.

This CDR3 reads CASSGGSGPAFWGDEKLFF. The CDR3 DNA reads TGTGCCAGCAGCGGGGGATCGGGCCCCGCGTTCTGGGGAGATGAAAAACTGTTTTTT. The chain couples TRBV9 to TRBJ1-4; D ambiguous. CDR3 length equals 19 residues. Germline V gene lookup returns CDR1 SGDLS and CDR2 YYNGEE. The V end was cut by 3 bases, the J end by 6 bases, with 27 bases between.

This chain joins TRBV7-2 and TRBJ1-1, with TRBD1 identical over 9 bases. The V gene's germline CDR1 is SGHTA and CDR2 FQGNSA. Unmatched junction bases numbered 5, after V lost 4 bases and J lost 2 bases. This CDR3 region has 15 residues. CDR3 sequence (DNA): TGTGCCAGCAGCTCTTACAGGGGGCCCAACACTGAAGCTTTCTTT. As protein: CASSSYRGPNTEAFF.

A word on this clone: In the same sample, other DNA sequences code for this CDR3. This chain uses TRBV12-3 or TRBV12-4 with TRBJ1-1, with TRBD1 as a possible D gene (5 bases). Trimming took off 3 bases at V and 2 bases at J, with 7 bases between the two ends. The CDR3 sequence is 13 residues long. The CDR3 DNA reads TGTGCCAGCAGTTTCGGGGGAAACACTGAAGCTTTCTTT. Protein sequence: CASSFGGNTEAFF.

The genes are TRBV20-1 and TRBJ2-5; no clear D. Germline assignment: CDR1 DFQATT and CDR2 SNEGSKA (reference sequence). Trimming removed 6 bases at V and 2 bases at J, with 4 bases between. CDR3 size: 10 residues. The CDR3 DNA reads as TGCAGTGCCGCGCAAGAGACCCAGTACTTC. This gives the protein CSAAQETQYF.

The chain is built from TRBV19 and TRBJ1-5; TRBD1 matches at 8 bases. Germline V lookup: CDR1 LNHDA, CDR2 SQIVND (reference sequence). The length of the CDR3 is 15 residues. J was trimmed by 4 bases and V by 6 bases; bases with no gene match: 8. The CDR3 sequence: CASSSQGGLNQPQHF. CDR3 nucleotide sequence: TGTGCCAGTAGCTCACAGGGGGGACTGAATCAGCCCCAGCATTTT.

The V call is TRBV5-1, the J call TRBJ1-2; D not certain. Trimming left V 2 bases short and J 2 bases short, with 13 bases between. This CDR3 contains 15 residues. Germline CDR1 SGHRS, CDR2 YFSETQ. CDR3 sequence: CASSLEEDSNYGYTF. CDR3 DNA sequence: TGCGCCAGCAGCTTAGAGGAGGATTCGAACTATGGCTACACCTTC.

This chain joins TRBV19 and TRBJ2-2; TRBD1 aligns across 7 bases. CDR1 and CDR2 (germline): LNHDA, SQIVND (reference sequence). The CDR3 is made up of 17 amino acids. V trimming: 8 bases; J trimming: 5 bases; junction bases outside the gene matches: 17. CDR3 DNA sequence: TGTGCCAGTGAGCCCTCGCCGGGACAGCTACTTACCGGGGAGCTGTTTTTT. Translated, it gives CASEPSPGQLLTGELFF.

This clone has only a few counts. The J gene is TRBJ1-5, the V gene TRBV5-6; the D gene is possibly TRBD1 (6 bases). CDR1 and CDR2 (germline): SGHDT, YYEEEE. V lost 5 bases and J 6 bases, leaving 18 bases between the germline ends. There are 15 residues in the CDR3. The CDR3 DNA is TGTGCCAGCAGTCGAGCCAGGGGCGGTAGTCAGCCCCAGCATTTT. Its translation is CASSRARGGSQPQHF.

This clone was observed a single time. The gene calls are TRBV4-2 and TRBJ2-7, with 13 bases that match TRBD2. CDR1 is LGHNA and CDR2 is YNFKEQ in the germline V gene. The CDR3 loop spans 16 amino acids. Unmatched junction bases numbered 4, after V lost 1 base and J lost 4 bases. CDR3 amino acids: CASSQATSGGAYEQYF. Here the CDR3 DNA reads TGTGCCAGCAGCCAAGCCACTAGCGGGGGGGCTTACGAGCAGTACTTC.

The chain couples TRBV7-2 to TRBJ2-7; D possibly corresponds to TRBD1 (5 bases). The CDR3 consists of 16 residues. Trimming removed 5 bases from V and 0 bases from J, with 17 bases in between. Germline CDR1 SGHTA, CDR2 FQGNSA. CDR3 sequence: CASSPASGYSSYEQYF. Here the CDR3 DNA reads TGTGCCAGCAGCCCAGCCTCAGGGTACAGCTCCTACGAGCAGTACTTC.